This T cell receptor (beta chain) was recorded in a study of blood T cell repertoires in COVID-19. Background on the study: Sample material is recorded as cDNA or gDNA derived from T cells, B-cell-depleted T cells, or PBMCs.

Clones were sequenced by immunoSEQ multiplex PCR, and TCRdb holds only the in-frame ones, with some missing. Of 150,000 to 200,000 clones in the sample, 75% to 90% are singletons; the top ten hold roughly 6.7%. The sequence came from a man in his forties with acute or convalescent COVID-19. Material: peripheral blood.

The CDR3 DNA sequence: TGTGCCAGCAGTTACACACCCGGGACAGGGGTGAGGACCGGGGAGCTGTTTTTT. It specifies CASSYTPGTGVRTGELFF. This chain joins TRBV6-2 or TRBV6-3 and TRBJ2-2; 10 bases line up with TRBD1. This CDR3 is 18 amino acids long. CDR1 is MNHEY, CDR2 SVGEGT, per germline. The trim removed 2 bases at V and 5 bases at J, leaving 11 bases unmatched.